This T cell receptor beta chain appears in the sequencing data of a study of blood T cell repertoires in COVID-19. The CDR3 loop spans 16 amino acids. CDR1 and CDR2 from the germline V gene are SGHDT and YYEEEE. Losses at the gene ends were 1 base for V and 0 bases for J; bases not matched to a gene: 5. In the source study's methods: The assay estimated nucleated cells by amplifying reference gene primers. Only in-frame clones appear in the TCRdb table, and some are missing; sequencing was by immunoSEQ multiplex PCR. The V and J calls and clone size are taken from that table; D and trimming were inferred from the DNA. Found here are 150,000 to 200,000 clones, 60% to 85% of them singletons; the top ten hold about 3%.

The TCR sequence derives from a man in his sixties or seventies with acute or convalescent COVID-19. This chain connects TRBV5-6 to TRBJ2-3, with 7 nucleotides matching TRBD2. Sequences were obtained from peripheral blood. CDR3 sequence reads: CASSLYLADSTDTQYF. The CDR3 DNA sequence: TGTGCCAGCAGCTTGTACCTAGCGGATAGCACAGATACGCAGTATTTT.